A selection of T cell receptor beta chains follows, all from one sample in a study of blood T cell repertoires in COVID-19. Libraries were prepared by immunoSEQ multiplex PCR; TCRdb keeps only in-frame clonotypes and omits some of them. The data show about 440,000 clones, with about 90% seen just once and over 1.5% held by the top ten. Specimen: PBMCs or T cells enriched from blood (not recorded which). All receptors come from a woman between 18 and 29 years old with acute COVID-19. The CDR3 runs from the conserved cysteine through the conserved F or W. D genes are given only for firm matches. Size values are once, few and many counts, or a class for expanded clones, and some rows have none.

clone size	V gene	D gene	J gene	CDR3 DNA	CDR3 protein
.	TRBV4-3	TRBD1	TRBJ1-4	TGCGCCAGCAGCCTCTCTAAGGGACAGGGTGATGAAAAACTGTTTTTT	CASSLSKGQGDEKLFF
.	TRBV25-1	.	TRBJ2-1	TGTGCCAGCAGGGGTGGGGGTAGCGGTGAGCAGTTCTTC	CASRGGGSGEQFF
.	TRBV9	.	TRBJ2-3	TGTGCCAGCAGCAATGAAGCGGGCCATAGCACAGATACGCAGTATTTT	CASSNEAGHSTDTQYF
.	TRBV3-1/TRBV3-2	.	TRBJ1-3	TGTGCCAGCAGCCACGGGGGAGCTGGAAACACCATATATTTT	CASSHGGAGNTIYF
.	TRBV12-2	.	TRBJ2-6	TGTGCAAGTCGCCCCTACTCTGGGGCCAACGTCCTGACTTTC	CASRPYSGANVLTF
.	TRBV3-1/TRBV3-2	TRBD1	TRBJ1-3	TGTGCCAGCAGCCAAGGGCCACAGGGGAGCTCTGGAAACACCATATATTTT	CASSQGPQGSSGNTIYF
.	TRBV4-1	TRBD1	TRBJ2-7	TGCGCCAGCAGCCTATACCCTGGACAGGGAAGTCTCAACGAGCAGTACTTC	CASSLYPGQGSLNEQYF
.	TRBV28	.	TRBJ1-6	TGTGCCAGCAGCCTCGGGGGGATGTCACCCCTCCACTTT	CASSLGGMSPLHF
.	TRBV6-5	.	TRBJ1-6	TGTGCCAGCAGCGTTAATAATTCACCCCTCCACTTT	CASSVNNSPLHF
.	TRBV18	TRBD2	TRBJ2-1	TGTGCCAGCTCACCCTCTGGACTAGCGGGAGGGGGGAGTGAGCAGTTCTTC	CASSPSGLAGGGSEQFF
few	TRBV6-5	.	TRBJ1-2	TGTGCCAGCAGTTTAGACGGAGACTATGGCTACACCTTC	CASSLDGDYGYTF
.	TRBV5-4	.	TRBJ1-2	TGTGCCAGCAGTTCAGGGGAAGGCTATGGCTACACCTTC	CASSSGEGYGYTF
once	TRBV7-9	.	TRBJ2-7	TGTGCCAGCAGCACGGACAGCTACGAGCAGTACTTC	CASSTDSYEQYF
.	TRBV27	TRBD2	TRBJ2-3	TGTGCCAGCAGTTTATTGGGCACTAGCGGGAGCGCAGATACGCAGTATTTT	CASSLLGTSGSADTQYF
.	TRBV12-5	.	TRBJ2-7	TGTGCTAGTGGTTTGGTACACAGGAACGAAGGCGAGCAGTACTTC	CASGLVHRNEGEQYF
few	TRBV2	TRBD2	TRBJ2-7	TGTGCCAGCAGTGAAGCGCGGGGGAGCGAGCAGTACTTC	CASSEARGSEQYF
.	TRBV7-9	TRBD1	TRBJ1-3	TGTGCCAGCAGCTTAGGAACAGGGGTCTCTGGAAACACCATATATTTT	CASSLGTGVSGNTIYF
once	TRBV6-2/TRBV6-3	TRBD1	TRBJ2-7	TGTGCCAGCAGTTTAGCCGGGACAGGGTTCGAGCAGTACTTC	CASSLAGTGFEQYF
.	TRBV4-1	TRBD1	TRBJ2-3	TGCGCCAGCAGCCAACCGGGGACAGGGATCACAGATACGCAGTATTTT	CASSQPGTGITDTQYF
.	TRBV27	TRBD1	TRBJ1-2	TGTGCCAGCAGTTCGACAGGGGGCGCCTATGGCTACACCTTC	CASSSTGGAYGYTF
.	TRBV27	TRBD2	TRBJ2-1	TGTGCCAGCAGTTTATCACTAGCGGGAGCCTACAATGAGCAGTTCTTC	CASSLSLAGAYNEQFF
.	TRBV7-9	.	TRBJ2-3	TGTGCCAGCAGCTGGAGTGTGGGGGCGGCAGATACGCAGTATTTT	CASSWSVGAADTQYF
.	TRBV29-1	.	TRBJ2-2	TGCAGCGTTTGGGGGAGGACCGGGGAGCTGTTTTTT	CSVWGRTGELFF